The clone carrying this T cell receptor (beta chain) was seen only once. The sample comes from a study of blood T cell repertoires in COVID-19. The CDR3 has 15 residues. The germline V gene has CDR1 LGHDT and CDR2 YNNKEL (reference sequence). The V end was cut by 4 bases, the J end by 5 bases, with 16 bases between. As handled by the study authors: The authors estimated nucleated cell counts from reference gene primer amplification. Here immunoSEQ multiplex PCR was the method, and the copy in TCRdb shows in-frame clones only, minus some. V and J calls and clone size are given by that table; D and trimming were obtained from the DNA. Of roughly 150,000 clones listed, more than 65% are singletons.

Sequenced input: peripheral blood. The J gene is TRBJ2-3, the V gene TRBV3-1 (or the pseudogene TRBV3-2); a weak D match, TRBD2 (7 bases). This TCR was sampled from a human donor in a cohort sampled during active COVID-19. The CDR3 region has the DNA TGTGCCAGCAGCCTCTGGGGGGGCAAGGGAGATACGCAGTATTTT. As protein: CASSLWGGKGDTQYF.